This paragraph covers one T cell receptor (beta chain) sequence. This clonotype has a single count. Its recognized antigen is unknown. No clone much larger than this one lies a single base away; base qualities are absent. Evidence from one read is weak. Cut back by 4 bases and 4 bases, the V and J ends lie 17 bases apart. Sequences KGHSH (CDR1) and LQKENI (CDR2) are obtained from the germline V gene. Including cysteine and phenylalanine, the CDR3 has 17 amino acids. Of all the DNA, just the CDR3 is kept, 51 bases in frame from base 1. The sample belongs to a study of CD8 T cells in Susac syndrome (dated by TCRdb to between 2018 and 2021). Context from the whole study: Repertoire sequencing was used to test whether CD8+ T cell activation and differentiation in Susac syndrome was antigen driven.

RNA was extracted with the RNeasy kit and roughly 0.45 to 1 ug was reverse transcribed using random hexamers. The immunoSEQ multiplex PCR assay, which covers 54 Vbeta and 13 Jbeta segments, was used to amplify TCR beta CDR3 regions. Bias from PCR amplification was corrected by using a synthetic template baseline for primer optimization and for computational correction. For the original study's pipeline: Reads were annotated to V, D and J genes according to IMGT and were analyzed with immunoSEQ Analyzer, with only productive sequences retained. Clonality was calculated as one minus the Shannon entropy normalized by log2 of the number of productive unique sequences. For each patient and control, public and private clones were evaluated within the 100 most prevalent clones. Clones were defined as Susac-specific when absent from the healthy and MS cohorts, from 1,000 to 1,100 published viral clones and from other ImmuneACCESS disease sequences. TCRdb ran its own pipeline on the public reads, namely fastp trimming at Q25 and MiXCR clone calling, and kept in-frame beta chains. Rows are unified per CDR3 protein, each entry keeping the most common DNA and genes. The V and J calls, along with clone size, are taken from TCRdb and not from the paper's own processing. The sample records roughly 200,000 distinct CDR3 sequences, approximately 96% of which are singletons. In total, the top ten clones hold approximately 0.09% of the sample.

Peripheral blood CD8+ and CD4+ T cells from healthy donors, Susac syndrome patients and multiple sclerosis patients were profiled using high-throughput TCR beta sequencing. The multiple sclerosis controls were treatment-naive patients who had stable or active relapsing-remitting disease and met the revised McDonald criteria. Bulk CD8+ and CD4+ T cells were purified by magnetic negative isolation, while CD8+ TEMRA cells were enriched using FACS. Blood was drawn into EDTA tubes, processed within 24 hours, and PBMCs were isolated by density gradient centrifugation. PBMCs intended for TCR sequencing were cryopreserved in liquid nitrogen and were subsequently thawed in a 37 degrees C water bath. The sorted or isolated CD4+, CD8+ and CD8+ TEMRA cells reached a purity of at least 90%. The full study reports these points: The number of individuals in the TCR sequencing and HLA analysis was acknowledged as relatively small.

Here the chain combines TRBV18 and TRBJ2-6; the D segment is perhaps TRBD1 or TRBD2, each sharing 5 matched bases. Sequenced sample: CD4+ T cells from PBMCs. This clonotype was obtained from a human donor with multiple sclerosis. The CDR3 protein is CASSRDSGAQGANVLTF. The DNA sequence is as follows: TGTGCCAGCTCACGCGATTCCGGGGCGCAAGGGGCCAACGTCCTGACTTTC.